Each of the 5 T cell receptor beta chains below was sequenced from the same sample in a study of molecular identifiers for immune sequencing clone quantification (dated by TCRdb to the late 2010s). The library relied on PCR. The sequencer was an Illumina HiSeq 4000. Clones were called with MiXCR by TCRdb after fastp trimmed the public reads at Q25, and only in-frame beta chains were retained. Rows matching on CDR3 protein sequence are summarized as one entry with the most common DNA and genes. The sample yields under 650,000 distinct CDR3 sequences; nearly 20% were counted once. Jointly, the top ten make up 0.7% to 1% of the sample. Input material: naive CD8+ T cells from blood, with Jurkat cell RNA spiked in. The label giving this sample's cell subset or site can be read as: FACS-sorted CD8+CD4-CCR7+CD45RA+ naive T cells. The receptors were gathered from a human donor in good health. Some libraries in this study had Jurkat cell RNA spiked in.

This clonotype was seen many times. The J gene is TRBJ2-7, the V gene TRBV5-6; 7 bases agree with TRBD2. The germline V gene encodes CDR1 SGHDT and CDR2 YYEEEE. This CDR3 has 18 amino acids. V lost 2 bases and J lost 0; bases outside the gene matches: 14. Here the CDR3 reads CASSFTRLGGRPSYEQYF. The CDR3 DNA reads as TGTGCCAGCAGCTTTACCCGGCTGGGCGGGAGACCCTCCTACGAGCAGTACTTC.

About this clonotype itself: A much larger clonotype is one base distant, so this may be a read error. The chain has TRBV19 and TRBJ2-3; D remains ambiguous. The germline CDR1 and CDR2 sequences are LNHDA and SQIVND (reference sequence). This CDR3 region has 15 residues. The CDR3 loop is CASRTAGRALDTQCF. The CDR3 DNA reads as TGTGCCAGTAGAACCGCCGGACGAGCCTTGGATACGCAGTGTTTT.

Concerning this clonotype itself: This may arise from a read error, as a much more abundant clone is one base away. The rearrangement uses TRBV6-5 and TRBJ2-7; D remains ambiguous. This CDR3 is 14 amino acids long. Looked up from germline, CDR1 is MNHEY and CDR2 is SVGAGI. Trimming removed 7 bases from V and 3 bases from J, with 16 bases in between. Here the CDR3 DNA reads TGTGCCAGCAAATCCAACATTGGGTACTACGAGCAGTACTTC. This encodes CASKSNIGYYEQYF.

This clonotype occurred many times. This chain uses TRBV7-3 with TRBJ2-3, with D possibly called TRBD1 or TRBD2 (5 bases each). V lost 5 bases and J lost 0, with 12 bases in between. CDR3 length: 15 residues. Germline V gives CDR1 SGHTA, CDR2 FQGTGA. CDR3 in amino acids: CASSARGDSTDTQYF. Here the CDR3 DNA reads TGTGCCAGCAGCGCGAGGGGTGACAGCACAGATACGCAGTATTTT.

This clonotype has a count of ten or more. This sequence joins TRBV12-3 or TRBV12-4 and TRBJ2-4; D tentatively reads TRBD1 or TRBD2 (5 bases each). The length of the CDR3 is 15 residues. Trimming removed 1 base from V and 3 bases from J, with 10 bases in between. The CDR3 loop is CASSLGGMGKNIQYF. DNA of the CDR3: TGTGCCAGCAGTTTAGGGGGGATGGGCAAAAACATTCAGTACTTC.